This T cell receptor (beta chain) originates from a study of blood T cells in healthy people across ages. A sample-barcoded 5' primer and a J-beta primer mix were used in a second PCR of roughly 6 to 11 cycles. TCRdb re-derived calls from the 5' RACE reads in MiXCR, one entry per CDR3 protein. The repertoire holds about a million distinct CDR3 sequences, with about 51% as singletons. The CDR3 consists of 22 residues. With V trimmed by 0 bases and J by 4 bases, 18 bases remained unmatched. The germline V gene has CDR1 KGHSH and CDR2 LQKENI. Sequencing was performed on blood. This receptor was identified in a woman aged 55-69 years in good health. The rearrangement uses TRBV18 and TRBJ2-3; TRBD2 matches 14 bases. CDR3 in DNA: TGTGCCAGCTCACCACCAGGGACTAGCGGGAGTACGGAGGTCTTAGGCCCAGATACGCAGTATTTT. Translated, it gives CASSPPGTSGSTEVLGPDTQYF. The full variable domain, rest sourced from reference TRBV18 and TRBJ2-3, is NAGVMQNPRHLVRRRGQEARLRCSPMKGHSHVYWYRQLPEEGLKFMVYLQKENIIDESGMPKERFSAEFPKEGPSILRIQQVVRGDSAAYFCASSPPGTSGSTEVLGPDTQYFGPGTRLTVL.